Listed below are T cell receptor beta chains from one sample, sequenced in a study of follicular helper T cells after annual influenza vaccination. Generated by immunoSEQ multiplex PCR, the TCRdb table keeps only in-frame clones and is missing some. This repertoire shows more than 10,000 clones, 70% to 85% found once; its top ten account for more than 0.9%. This specimen consisted of CXCR5- memory CD4+ T cells sorted from blood, obtained on the day of influenza vaccination. Source of these receptors: an adult who received the influenza vaccine. CDR3s include the opening cysteine and the closing phenylalanine or tryptophan. D genes are given only for firm matches. Rows give clone size only sometimes, using once, few, many, or a class for an expanded clone.

d_call	j_call	v_call	clone_size	cdr3_aa	cdr3_nt
-	TRBJ1-5	TRBV7-8	-	CASSLTGGSNQPQHF	TGTGCCAGCAGCTTAACTGGAGGAAGCAATCAGCCCCAGCATTTT
TRBD1	TRBJ2-7	TRBV7-9	-	CASSGTGTYEQYF	TGTGCCAGCAGCGGGACAGGGACGTACGAGCAGTACTTC
-	TRBJ2-5	TRBV7-6	-	CASSSVSQETQYF	TGTGCCAGCAGCTCCGTGTCTCAAGAGACCCAGTACTTC
-	TRBJ1-2	TRBV9	-	CASSVGTGTYGYTF	TGTGCCAGCAGCGTAGGAACAGGGACCTATGGCTACACCTTC
-	TRBJ2-3	TRBV5-8	-	CASSPLQGGYTDTQYF	TGTGCCAGCAGCCCCTTACAGGGAGGGTATACAGATACGCAGTATTTT
TRBD1	TRBJ2-5	TRBV27	-	CASSPSDREETQYF	TGTGCCAGCAGTCCCTCGGACAGGGAGGAGACCCAGTACTTC
TRBD1	TRBJ2-5	TRBV5-4	-	CASSSAPTTGTGETQYF	TGTGCCAGCAGCTCTGCCCCGACGACAGGGACGGGAGAGACCCAGTACTTC
TRBD2	TRBJ2-1	TRBV5-1	-	CASSLAGTSGGEQFF	TGCGCCAGCAGCTTGGCCGGGACTAGCGGGGGAGAGCAGTTCTTC
TRBD1	TRBJ2-7	TRBV10-3	-	CATRDRYYEQYF	TGTGCCACCCGGGACAGATACTACGAGCAGTACTTC
TRBD2	TRBJ2-3	TRBV11-2	once	CASSLGREETDTQYF	TGTGCCAGCAGCTTAGGGCGGGAGGAAACAGATACGCAGTATTTT
TRBD2	TRBJ2-7	TRBV6-5	few	CASRTSGAYYEQYF	TGTGCCAGCAGGACTAGCGGGGCCTACTACGAGCAGTACTTC
-	TRBJ2-7	TRBV30	-	CAWSARRGEQYF	TGTGCCTGGAGTGCCCGAAGGGGTGAGCAGTACTTC
-	TRBJ1-3	TRBV7-9	-	CASTEGLRNTIYF	TGTGCCAGCACCGAAGGTCTTCGAAACACCATATATTTT
-	TRBJ2-3	TRBV9	once	CASSPWEGGRTDTQYF	TGTGCCAGCAGCCCCTGGGAGGGGGGCCGCACAGATACGCAGTATTTT
TRBD2	TRBJ2-5	TRBV5-6	-	CASSVTGLAEETQYF	TGTGCCAGCAGCGTGACGGGACTAGCGGAAGAGACCCAGTACTTC
-	TRBJ2-2	TRBV30	-	CAWSIDHRNTGELFF	TGTGCCTGGAGTATTGACCACAGAAACACCGGGGAGCTGTTTTTT
TRBD1	TRBJ1-5	TRBV7-2	few	CASSLRTGMHQPQHF	TGTGCCAGCAGCTTAAGGACAGGGATGCATCAGCCCCAGCATTTT
-	TRBJ2-3	TRBV7-2	-	CASSSPPLADTQYF	TGTGCCAGCAGCTCCCCCCCTCTGGCAGATACGCAGTATTTT
-	TRBJ2-1	TRBV7-2	-	CASIPSGVRGGEQFF	TGTGCCAGCATCCCCTCGGGGGTACGGGGTGGTGAGCAGTTCTTC
TRBD1	TRBJ2-2	TRBV10-3	once	CAISAGTEGTGELFF	TGTGCCATCAGTGCGGGGACAGAGGGAACCGGGGAGCTGTTTTTT
-	TRBJ2-3	TRBV28	-	CASWTGATDTQYF	TGTGCCAGTTGGACGGGCGCCACAGATACGCAGTATTTT
-	TRBJ1-3	TRBV4-3	-	CASSQEWKASGNTIYF	TGCGCCAGCAGCCAAGAATGGAAGGCCTCTGGAAACACCATATATTTT
TRBD2	TRBJ2-1	TRBV5-1	-	CASSFRTSGANEQFF	TGCGCCAGCAGCTTTCGGACTAGCGGGGCCAATGAGCAGTTCTTC
-	TRBJ2-3	TRBV29-1	-	CSAARDTQYF	TGCAGCGCTGCTAGAGATACGCAGTATTTT
TRBD1	TRBJ2-3	TRBV30	-	CAWSKGARAEDTQYF	TGTGCCTGGAGTAAGGGGGCGAGAGCAGAAGATACGCAGTATTTT
-	TRBJ1-2	TRBV6-6	-	CASSYSENYGYTF	TGTGCCAGCAGTTACTCAGAGAACTATGGCTACACCTTC
-	TRBJ2-7	TRBV6-5	-	CASSRVNEQYF	TGTGCCAGCAGCCGGGTTAACGAGCAGTACTTC
-	TRBJ1-4	TRBV5-1	-	CASSLGGFRDEKLFF	TGCGCCAGCAGCTTGGGGGGCTTCAGGGATGAAAAACTGTTTTTT
-	TRBJ1-3	TRBV4-3	-	CASSQEGQRLNTIYF	TGCGCCAGCAGCCAAGAAGGACAGCGTTTAAACACCATATATTTT
TRBD2	TRBJ2-3	TRBV4-2	-	CASSLQDGGTSGAADTQYF	TGTGCCAGCAGCCTGCAAGACGGTGGGACTAGCGGGGCCGCAGATACGCAGTATTTT
TRBD1	TRBJ1-4	TRBV2	few	CASRRGTGVEKLFF	TGTGCCAGCAGGAGGGGGACAGGGGTCGAAAAACTGTTTTTT
-	TRBJ1-5	TRBV7-8	-	CASSPSSNQPQHF	TGTGCCAGCAGCCCCAGTTCCAATCAGCCCCAGCATTTT
-	TRBJ2-5	TRBV19	few	CASSVRVQETQYF	TGTGCCAGTAGTGTCCGGGTCCAAGAGACCCAGTACTTC
TRBD1	TRBJ1-1	TRBV7-2	-	CASSLGGTGVTNLAFF	TGTGCCAGCAGCCTAGGGGGGACAGGGGTTACTAACCTAGCTTTCTTT
TRBD1	TRBJ2-6	TRBV18	-	CASSPTGGESGANVLTF	TGTGCCAGCTCACCCACAGGGGGCGAATCTGGGGCCAACGTCCTGACTTTC
-	TRBJ1-1	TRBV2	-	CASSEALQGTEAFF	TGTGCCAGCAGTGAAGCGCTTCAGGGGACTGAAGCTTTCTTT
TRBD2	TRBJ2-1	TRBV11-3	-	CASSPSGEYNEQFF	TGTGCCAGCAGCCCGAGCGGGGAATACAATGAGCAGTTCTTC
TRBD2	TRBJ2-5	TRBV7-6	-	CASSSLLAVQETQYF	TGTGCCAGCAGCTCCTTGCTAGCGGTCCAAGAGACCCAGTACTTC